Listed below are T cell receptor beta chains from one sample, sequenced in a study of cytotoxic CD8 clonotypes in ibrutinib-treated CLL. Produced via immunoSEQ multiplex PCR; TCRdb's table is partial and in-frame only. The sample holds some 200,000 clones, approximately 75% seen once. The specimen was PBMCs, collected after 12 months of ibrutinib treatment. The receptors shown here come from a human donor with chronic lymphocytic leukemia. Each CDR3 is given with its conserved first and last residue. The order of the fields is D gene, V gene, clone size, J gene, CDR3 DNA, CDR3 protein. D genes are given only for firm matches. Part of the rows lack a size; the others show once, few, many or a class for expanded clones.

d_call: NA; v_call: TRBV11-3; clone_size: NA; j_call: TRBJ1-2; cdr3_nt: TGTGCCAGCAGCTTAGCGGAGGGCTTGGGCTACACCTTC; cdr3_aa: CASSLAEGLGYTF
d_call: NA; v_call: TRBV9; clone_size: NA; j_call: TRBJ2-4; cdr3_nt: TGTGCCAGCAGCGTAGGTGGGGCCCGGGACCTTCGCATTCAGTACTTC; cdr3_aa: CASSVGGARDLRIQYF
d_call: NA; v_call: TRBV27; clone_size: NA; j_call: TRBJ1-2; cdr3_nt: TGTGCCAGCAGTGTGGACAGCCTCTATGGCTACACCTTC; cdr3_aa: CASSVDSLYGYTF
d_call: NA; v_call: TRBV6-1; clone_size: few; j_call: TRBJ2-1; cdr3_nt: TGTGCCAGCATGGACCGCTCCTACAATGAGCAGTTCTTC; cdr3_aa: CASMDRSYNEQFF
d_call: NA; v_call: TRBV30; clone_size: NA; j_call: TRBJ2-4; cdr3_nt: TGTGCCTGGAGTCCACGGGATCCGAGGAACATTCAGTACTTC; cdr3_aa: CAWSPRDPRNIQYF
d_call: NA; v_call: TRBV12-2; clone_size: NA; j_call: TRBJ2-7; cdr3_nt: TGTGCAAGTCGCTCCGAGACGGCAGGGGAAGGGTACGAGCAGTACTTC; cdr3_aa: CASRSETAGEGYEQYF
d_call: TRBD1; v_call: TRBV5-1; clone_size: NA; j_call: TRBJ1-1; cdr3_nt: TGCGCCAGCGGAAGGGGGAAGGGACAGACGAACACTGAAGCTTTCTTT; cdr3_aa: CASGRGKGQTNTEAFF
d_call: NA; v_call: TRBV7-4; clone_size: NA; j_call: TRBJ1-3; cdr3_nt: TGTGCCAGCAGCACCTTTCCGGGACGGACACTTTCTGGAAACACCATATATTTT; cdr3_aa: CASSTFPGRTLSGNTIYF
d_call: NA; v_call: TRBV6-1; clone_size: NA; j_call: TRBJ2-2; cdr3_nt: TGTGCCAGCAGTGAACCAAACACCGGGGAGCTGTTTTTT; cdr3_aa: CASSEPNTGELFF
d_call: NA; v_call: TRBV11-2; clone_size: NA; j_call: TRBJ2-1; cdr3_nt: TGTGCCAGCAGCTTAAGAGGGACAACCTACAATGAGCAGTTCTTC; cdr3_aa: CASSLRGTTYNEQFF
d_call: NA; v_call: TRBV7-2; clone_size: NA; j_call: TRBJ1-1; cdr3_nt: TGTGCCAGCAGCTTATATGGGAAGCCTGAAGCTTTCTTT; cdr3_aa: CASSLYGKPEAFF
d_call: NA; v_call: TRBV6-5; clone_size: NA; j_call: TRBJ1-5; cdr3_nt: TGTGCCAGCAGTTACTCGTTGGGGGCTGGACAGCCCCAGCATTTT; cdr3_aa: CASSYSLGAGQPQHF
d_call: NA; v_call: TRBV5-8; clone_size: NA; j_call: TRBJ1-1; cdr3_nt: TGTGCCAACCTAATACTGGGCGGATCTCGAAACACTGAAGCTTTCTTT; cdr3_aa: CANLILGGSRNTEAFF
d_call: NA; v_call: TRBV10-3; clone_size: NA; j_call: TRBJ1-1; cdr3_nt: TGTGCCATCAGGGTCGGGACACAGAACACTGAAGCTTTCTTT; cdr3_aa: CAIRVGTQNTEAFF
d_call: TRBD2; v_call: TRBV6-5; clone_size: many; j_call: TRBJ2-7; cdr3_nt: TGTGCCAGCTCGCGGGGGGATTGGGAGGAGCAGTACTTC; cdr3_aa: CASSRGDWEEQYF
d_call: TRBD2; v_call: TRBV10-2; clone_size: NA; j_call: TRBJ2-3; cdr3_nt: TGCGCCAGCAGGCCGGGAGGTGCGGATACGCAGTATTTT; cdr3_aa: CASRPGGADTQYF
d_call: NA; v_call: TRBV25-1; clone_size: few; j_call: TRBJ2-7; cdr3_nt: TGTGCCAGCAGCGAAACGAGGGAGCAGTACTTC; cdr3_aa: CASSETREQYF
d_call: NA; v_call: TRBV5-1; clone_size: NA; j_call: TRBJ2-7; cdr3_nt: TGCGCCAGCAGCTTTTCAGCCTTGACATCCTACGAGCAGTACTTC; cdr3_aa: CASSFSALTSYEQYF
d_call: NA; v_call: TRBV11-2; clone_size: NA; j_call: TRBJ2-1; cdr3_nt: TGTGCCAGCAGCGGTACCGCGGGACGGCTTTACAATGAGCAGTTCTTC; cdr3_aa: CASSGTAGRLYNEQFF
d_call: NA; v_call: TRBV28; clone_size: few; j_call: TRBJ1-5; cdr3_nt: TGTGCCAGCAGCGAAAGAGGGGAGCAGCCCCAGCATTTT; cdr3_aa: CASSERGEQPQHF
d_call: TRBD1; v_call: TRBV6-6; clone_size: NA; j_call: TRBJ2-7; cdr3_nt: TGTGCCAGCAGTCCCGGGACAGCCTCCTACGAGCAGTACTTC; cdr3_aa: CASSPGTASYEQYF
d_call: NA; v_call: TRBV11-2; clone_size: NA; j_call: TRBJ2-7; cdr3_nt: TGTGCCAGCAGCTTCTTCAATTACGAGCAGTACTTC; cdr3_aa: CASSFFNYEQYF
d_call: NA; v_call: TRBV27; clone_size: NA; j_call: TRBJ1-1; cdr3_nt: TGTGCCAGCAGGCAGCCGAACACTGAAGCTTTCTTT; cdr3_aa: CASRQPNTEAFF
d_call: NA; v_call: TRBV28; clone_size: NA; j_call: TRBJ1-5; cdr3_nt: TGTGCCAGCAGTTTATCCCGGGCTGATCAGCCCCAGCATTTT; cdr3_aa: CASSLSRADQPQHF
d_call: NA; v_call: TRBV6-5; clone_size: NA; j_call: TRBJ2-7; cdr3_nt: TGTGCCAGCAGTTACTCACCCCTAGGACAGTACGAGCAGTACTTC; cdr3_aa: CASSYSPLGQYEQYF
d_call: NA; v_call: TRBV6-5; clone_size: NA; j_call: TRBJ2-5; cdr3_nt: TGTGCCAGCAGTTATTGGGGGATGGGTGAGACCCAGTACTTC; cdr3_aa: CASSYWGMGETQYF
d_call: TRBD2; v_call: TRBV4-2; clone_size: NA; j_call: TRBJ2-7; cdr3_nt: TGTGCCAGCAGCCATCCGACTAGCGGGAGTTCCGAGCAGTACTTC; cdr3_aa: CASSHPTSGSSEQYF
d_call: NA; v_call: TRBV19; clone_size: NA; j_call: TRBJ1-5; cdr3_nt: TGTGCCAGTCGAGGGCCTAATCAGCCCCAGCATTTT; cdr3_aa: CASRGPNQPQHF
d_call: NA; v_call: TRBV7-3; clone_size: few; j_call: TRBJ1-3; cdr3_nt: TGTGCCAGCAGCTCCTCCTCTGGAAACACCATATATTTT; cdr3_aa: CASSSSSGNTIYF